This T cell receptor beta chain was observed in a study of blood T cells in healthy people across ages. A sample-barcoded 5' primer and a J-beta primer mix were used in a second PCR of roughly 7 to 11 cycles. MiXCR, applied by TCRdb to the 5' RACE reads, yields one record per CDR3 protein. The sample has roughly 800,000 distinct CDR3 sequences, about 25% seen once. Germline lookup yields CDR1 SGHKS and CDR2 YYEKEE (reference sequence). V was clipped by 0 bases and J by 0 bases; unmatched bases: 11. The CDR3 extends over 20 amino acids. These data were also reused for a study on T cells of mothers and their children.

This TCR was sampled from a boy between 5 and 17 years old in good health. The chain is built from TRBV5-5 and TRBJ2-3; 12 bases map to TRBD2. The sequenced sample consisted of blood. For the CDR3, the DNA is TGTGCCAGCAGCTTGGGTCTGGGACTAGCGGGCGGTCCTAGCACAGATACGCAGTATTTT. This translates into CASSLGLGLAGGPSTDTQYF.